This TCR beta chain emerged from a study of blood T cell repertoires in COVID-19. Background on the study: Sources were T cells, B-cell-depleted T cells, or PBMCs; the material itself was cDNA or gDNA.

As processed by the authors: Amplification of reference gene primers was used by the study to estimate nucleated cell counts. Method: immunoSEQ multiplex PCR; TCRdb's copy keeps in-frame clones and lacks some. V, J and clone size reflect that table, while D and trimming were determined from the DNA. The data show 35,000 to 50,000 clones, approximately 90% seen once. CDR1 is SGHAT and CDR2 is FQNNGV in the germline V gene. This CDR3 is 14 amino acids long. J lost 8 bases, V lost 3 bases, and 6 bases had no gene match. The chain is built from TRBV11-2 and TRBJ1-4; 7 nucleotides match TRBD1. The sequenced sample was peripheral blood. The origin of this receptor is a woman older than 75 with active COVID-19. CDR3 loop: CASSLGDRREKLFF. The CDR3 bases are TGTGCCAGCAGCTTGGGGGACAGAAGGGAAAAACTGTTTTTT.